These T cell receptor beta chains were read from a single sample in a study of blood T cell repertoires in COVID-19. Profiling relied on immunoSEQ multiplex PCR, and the TCRdb table lists in-frame clones only, not all of them. Of over 200,000 clones in the sample, 90% to 95% are singletons; the top ten hold around 0.84%. The sample consisted of peripheral blood. The receptor source for this set is a man in his 60s with COVID-19, enrolled during active disease. CDR3s include the opening cysteine and the closing phenylalanine or tryptophan. D genes are given only for firm matches. The listing skips clone size in some rows; elsewhere it reads once, few, many or a size class.

d_call	clone_size	v_call	j_call	cdr3_aa	cdr3_nt
TRBD1	NA	TRBV4-3	TRBJ1-3	CASSQDLGQGAGNTIYF	TGCGCCAGCAGCCAAGATCTCGGACAGGGGGCTGGAAACACCATATATTTT
TRBD2	NA	TRBV11-3	TRBJ2-1	CASRSTAGGSSYNEQFF	TGTGCCAGCCGCTCCACCGCCGGGGGGAGCTCCTACAATGAGCAGTTCTTC
TRBD1	NA	TRBV18	TRBJ1-6	CASSPGQVDNSPLHF	TGTGCCAGCTCACCGGGACAGGTTGATAATTCACCCCTCCACTTT
TRBD2	NA	TRBV5-1	TRBJ2-1	CASSLPGTSDLNEQFF	TGCGCCAGCAGCTTGCCCGGGACTAGCGATTTGAATGAGCAGTTCTTC
TRBD2	once	TRBV11-2	TRBJ2-1	CASSFAGGSYNEQFF	TGTGCCAGCAGCTTCGCGGGGGGATCCTACAATGAGCAGTTCTTC
TRBD2	NA	TRBV11-2	TRBJ2-5	CASSPPERGRETQYF	TGTGCCAGCAGCCCCCCGGAGCGGGGGAGAGAGACCCAGTACTTC
NA	NA	TRBV7-2	TRBJ2-6	CASSLGGGFSGANVLTF	TGTGCCAGCAGCTTAGGCGGGGGCTTTTCTGGGGCCAACGTCCTGACTTTC
TRBD2	NA	TRBV28	TRBJ2-1	CASSNYLAGGLNEQFF	TGTGCCAGCAGTAACTACCTAGCGGGGGGTCTCAATGAGCAGTTCTTC
NA	NA	TRBV7-9	TRBJ1-3	CASSPGSGSGNTIYF	TGTGCCAGCAGCCCCGGATCGGGGTCTGGAAACACCATATATTTT
TRBD1	NA	TRBV5-4	TRBJ2-7	CASSPGTGGFYEQYF	TGTGCCAGCAGCCCGGGGACAGGGGGCTTCTACGAGCAGTACTTC
NA	NA	TRBV5-1	TRBJ1-4	CASSLMSGNEKLFF	TGCGCCAGCAGCTTGATGTCAGGAAATGAAAAACTGTTTTTT
NA	NA	TRBV5-1	TRBJ1-4	CASSDSRGLGEKLFF	TGCGCCAGCAGCGATAGCAGGGGTTTGGGTGAAAAACTGTTTTTT
NA	NA	TRBV27	TRBJ2-1	CASSFFGGSAARNEQFF	TGTGCCAGCAGTTTCTTCGGTGGGTCCGCGGCGAGGAATGAGCAGTTCTTC
TRBD1	NA	TRBV5-1	TRBJ1-1	CASSLDGRGDTEAFF	TGCGCCAGCAGCTTGGACGGCAGGGGGGACACTGAAGCTTTCTTT
NA	once	TRBV19	TRBJ1-3	CASSRYRASSGNTIYF	TGTGCCAGTAGTCGCTACAGGGCCTCCTCTGGAAACACCATATATTTT
NA	NA	TRBV21-1	TRBJ2-7	CASTRTLAGDLTPTYEQYF	TGTGCCAGCACCCGAACCCTAGCGGGAGATCTCACCCCCACTTACGAGCAGTACTTC
TRBD1	NA	TRBV6-5	TRBJ2-7	CASSLGQGGSYEQYF	TGTGCCAGCAGTTTGGGACAGGGGGGCTCCTACGAGCAGTACTTC
TRBD1	few	TRBV5-4	TRBJ1-2	CASSTGQLGVYGYTF	TGTGCCAGCAGCACGGGACAGCTTGGTGTCTATGGCTACACCTTC
TRBD1	NA	TRBV18	TRBJ1-4	CASSTGQNEKLFF	TGTGCCAGCTCGACGGGACAGAATGAAAAACTGTTTTTT
NA	NA	TRBV10-3	TRBJ2-7	CATAGGTYEQYF	TGTGCCACCGCAGGGGGGACCTACGAGCAGTACTTC
TRBD2	once	TRBV10-3	TRBJ2-2	CAIRTSGGPNTGELFF	TGTGCCATCAGGACTAGCGGGGGACCGAACACCGGGGAGCTGTTTTTT
TRBD1	NA	TRBV29-1	TRBJ1-2	CSAGTGGNYGYTF	TGCAGCGCCGGGACAGGGGGAAACTATGGCTACACCTTC
NA	NA	TRBV6-5	TRBJ2-1	CASSYEPTNYNEQFF	TGTGCCAGCAGTTACGAACCCACTAACTACAATGAGCAGTTCTTC
TRBD1	NA	TRBV4-1	TRBJ1-2	CASSQRQGGLRGYTF	TGCGCCAGCAGCCAACGACAGGGAGGTCTGCGTGGCTACACCTTC
TRBD1	once	TRBV6-5	TRBJ1-5	CASSYGTGNQPQHF	TGTGCCAGCAGCTACGGGACAGGGAATCAGCCCCAGCATTTT
NA	NA	TRBV19	TRBJ1-1	CASNHPRGDYEAFF	TGTGCCTCCAACCATCCCAGAGGAGACTATGAAGCTTTCTTT
NA	NA	TRBV11-2	TRBJ2-7	CASSPGTSSEQYF	TGTGCCAGCAGCCCTGGGACTTCGAGCGAGCAGTACTTC
NA	NA	TRBV30	TRBJ1-1	CAWSLGTSGRSTEAFF	TGTGCCTGGAGCCTAGGGACGAGTGGGAGGAGCACTGAAGCTTTCTTT
NA	NA	TRBV7-9	TRBJ2-1	CASSYGFNEQFF	TGTGCCAGCAGCTACGGTTTCAATGAGCAGTTCTTC
NA	NA	TRBV3-1/TRBV3-2	TRBJ1-5	CASSPSGQPQHF	TGTGCCAGCAGCCCTTCGGGTCAGCCCCAGCATTTT
TRBD1	NA	TRBV28	TRBJ1-6	CASTGTGESYNSPLHF	TGTGCCAGCACCGGGACAGGGGAGTCCTATAATTCACCCCTCCACTTT
NA	NA	TRBV19	TRBJ2-7	CASSIEEGPYEQYF	TGTGCCAGTAGTATAGAGGAGGGCCCTTACGAGCAGTACTTC
NA	NA	TRBV12-3/TRBV12-4	TRBJ1-1	CASSPALRAFF	TGTGCCAGCAGCCCAGCCCTGAGGGCTTTCTTT
NA	NA	TRBV4-2	TRBJ2-7	CASSPNSGSGYEQYF	TGTGCCAGCAGCCCAAATAGCGGTTCTGGCTACGAGCAGTACTTC
TRBD1	NA	TRBV18	TRBJ1-1	CASSPRTGGNTEAFF	TGTGCCAGCTCACCTCGGACAGGGGGGAACACTGAAGCTTTCTTT
NA	NA	TRBV18	TRBJ1-5	CASSPSQSENQPQHF	TGTGCCAGCTCACCAAGCCAGTCGGAGAATCAGCCCCAGCATTTT
NA	NA	TRBV3-1/TRBV3-2	TRBJ2-1	CASSQGGGYYNEQFF	TGTGCCAGCAGCCAAGGCGGGGGCTACTACAATGAGCAGTTCTTC
NA	NA	TRBV28	TRBJ2-7	CASSGLSYEQYF	TGTGCCAGCTCAGGGTTATCCTACGAGCAGTACTTC
NA	NA	TRBV15	TRBJ2-3	CATSRGGGSSTDTQYF	TGTGCCACCAGCAGAGGAGGAGGATCTAGCACAGATACGCAGTATTTT
NA	NA	TRBV19	TRBJ2-2	CASSLNTGELFF	TGTGCCAGTAGTCTAAACACCGGGGAGCTGTTTTTT
TRBD1	NA	TRBV7-3	TRBJ1-1	CASSLSQGAPAFF	TGTGCCAGCAGCTTAAGTCAGGGGGCGCCGGCTTTCTTT
NA	NA	TRBV5-1	TRBJ1-5	CATRRGYDSNQPQHF	TGCGCCACCCGCCGCGGATACGATAGCAATCAGCCCCAGCATTTT
TRBD1	NA	TRBV4-2	TRBJ1-2	CASSQESAGGIGKGYTF	TGTGCCAGCAGCCAAGAGTCGGCAGGGGGAATAGGAAAGGGCTACACCTTC
NA	NA	TRBV19	TRBJ1-1	CASSIPPRGSAEAFF	TGTGCCAGTAGTATCCCGCCCCGCGGCAGCGCTGAAGCTTTCTTT
NA	NA	TRBV4-2	TRBJ2-1	CASSQEQVGEQFF	TGTGCCAGCAGCCAAGAACAGGTGGGAGAGCAGTTCTTC
NA	NA	TRBV6-1	TRBJ1-1	CASSEQGGDTEAFF	TGTGCCAGCAGTGAACAGGGAGGGGACACTGAAGCTTTCTTT
TRBD2	few	TRBV15	TRBJ2-1	CATSRYGTSGRASYNEQFF	TGTGCCACCAGCAGATACGGGACTAGCGGGAGGGCCTCCTACAATGAGCAGTTCTTC
TRBD1	NA	TRBV6-1	TRBJ1-2	CASSDGTGILGYTF	TGTGCCAGCAGTGATGGGACAGGGATATTAGGCTACACCTTC
NA	few	TRBV11-3	TRBJ2-2	CASSFAESSTGELFF	TGTGCCAGCAGCTTCGCGGAATCCAGCACCGGGGAGCTGTTTTTT
TRBD2	once	TRBV6-6	TRBJ2-3	CASRGGSEGTDTQYF	TGTGCCAGCAGGGGAGGGTCTGAAGGCACAGATACGCAGTATTTT